Below, one T cell receptor (beta chain) is given with its context. The sample originates from a study of blood T cell repertoires in COVID-19. Turning to the study itself: Samples of COVID-19 (acute and convalescent) were obtained from the United States, Italy and Spain. Sources were T cells, B-cell-depleted T cells, or PBMCs; the material itself was cDNA or gDNA.

Unmatched junction bases numbered 4, after V lost 0 bases and J lost 2 bases. Germline-derived CDR1 and CDR2 are SGHRS and YFSETQ. This CDR3 is built from 15 residues. In the original workflow: From reference gene primer amplification, estimates of nucleated cell counts were derived. Repertoires were generated with immunoSEQ multiplex PCR, while TCRdb's copy carries only in-frame clones and drops some. The V and J calls and clone size come from that table; D and trimming were worked out from the DNA. The sample lists 26,000 or so clones, roughly 66% occurring once. This TCR was sampled from a man aged 55 to 69 with active or convalescent COVID-19. The sequencing sample was made of peripheral blood. The chain links TRBV5-1 to TRBJ2-7; 8 nucleotides match TRBD1. CDR3 sequence (DNA): TGCGCCAGCAGCTTGGCCGGACAGGGAACCTACGAGCAGTACTTC. The encoded protein is CASSLAGQGTYEQYF.